This T cell receptor beta chain was observed in a study of cytomegalovirus exposure and HLA in healthy donors. Overall study findings and caveats: A previous analysis found most TCR beta V segments productive roughly 87% or roughly 30% of the time. Most sequenced TCRs were rare (though some public TCRs occurred in many donors).

It was with 60 Vbeta and 13 Jbeta primers that the PCR ran. TCRdb's copy holds only in-frame clones and misses some; the assay was immunoSEQ multiplex PCR. Its table records roughly 88,000 clones. Concerning this clone itself: Its matching antigen is unknown.

Trimming at V came to 5 bases and at J to 7 bases, leaving 13 bases not matched to a gene. Germline V gives CDR1 KGHSH, CDR2 LQKENI. This CDR3 region has 15 residues. The sequenced sample was PBMCs. The chain recombines TRBV18 with TRBJ2-7, with 8 bases that match TRBD1. The TCR comes from a man aged 50 to 60 in good health and CMV-seropositive. Here the CDR3 reads CASSVRTGNLGEQYF. The CDR3 DNA sequence: TGTGCCAGCTCAGTTCGGACAGGGAATTTGGGGGAGCAGTACTTC.